The 22 T cell receptor beta chains in this list originate from one sample, sequenced in a study of cytomegalovirus exposure and HLA in healthy donors. The PCR ran on 60 Vbeta and 13 Jbeta primers. Method: immunoSEQ multiplex PCR; TCRdb's copy keeps in-frame clones and lacks some. The data contain fewer than 150,000 clones, about 80% of them singletons. What was sequenced was PBMCs. The origin of the receptors is a woman under 40 in good health and CMV-seropositive.

V is TRBV30 and J is TRBJ2-3; TRBD2 matches at 11 bases. Germline values: CDR1 GTSNPN, CDR2 SVGIG (reference sequence). V lost 2 bases to trimming and J lost 7 bases; unmatched junction nucleotides: 5. The CDR3 is 14 amino acids. CDR3 loop: CAWSSSGRTNTQYF. CDR3 sequence (DNA): TGTGCCTGGAGTTCTAGCGGGAGGACAAATACGCAGTATTTT.

The rearrangement links TRBV5-8 to TRBJ2-7; D possibly corresponds to TRBD1 (5 bases). This CDR3 spans 14 amino acids. V lost 0 bases to trimming and J lost 2 bases, with 9 bases between them. Germline V gene data show CDR1 as SGHTS and CDR2 as YDEGEE. DNA of the CDR3: TGTGCCAGCAGCTTGGAAAGGGGTCCCTACGAGCAGTACTTC. Protein sequence: CASSLERGPYEQYF.

The rearrangement links TRBV6-5 to TRBJ1-1; D remains unclear. There are 15 residues in the CDR3. Trimming removed 0 bases from V and 8 bases from J, with 16 bases in between. Germline-derived CDR1 and CDR2 are MNHEY and SVGAGI. CDR3 coding DNA: TGTGCCAGCAGTTACTCCTTCGCAGGTTCCGACGAAGCTTTCTTT. Its translation is CASSYSFAGSDEAFF.

V usage is TRBV15 and J usage is TRBJ2-1, with D perhaps matching TRBD1 (6 bases). CDR1 and CDR2 (germline): LNHNV, YYDKDF (reference sequence). The length of the CDR3 is 15 residues. V was clipped by 7 bases and J by 7 bases, with 20 bases between them. CDR3 region: CATMGRGEVGNEQFF. The CDR3 nucleotides are TGTGCCACCATGGGCAGGGGAGAAGTGGGAAATGAGCAGTTCTTC.

The V gene is TRBV11-2, the J gene TRBJ2-2; D perhaps matches TRBD1 (6 bases). Trimming removed 2 bases from V and 3 bases from J, with 13 bases in between. The germline V gene has CDR1 SGHAT and CDR2 FQNNGV. This CDR3 region has 16 residues. In DNA, the CDR3 is TGTGCCAGCAGCTTACTCCAGGGGAGTTACACCGGGGAGCTGTTTTTT. Its protein product is CASSLLQGSYTGELFF.

This chain links TRBV6-1 with TRBJ1-5; a weak D match, TRBD1 (5 bases). This CDR3 is built from 15 residues. Per germline, CDR1 MNHNS and CDR2 SASEGT. Trimming shortened V by 3 bases and J by 7 bases, and 16 bases separated the two germline ends. CDR3 nucleotides: TGTGCCAGCAGTGAGGGCGGGGGTTTGGGCCAGCCCCAGCATTTT. This gives the protein CASSEGGGLGQPQHF.

V gene TRBV18 combines with J gene TRBJ1-1; D is possibly TRBD1 (6 bases). Germline V gives CDR1 KGHSH, CDR2 LQKENI. V lost 2 bases and J 6 bases, leaving 16 bases between the germline ends. The CDR3 has 15 residues. The CDR3 DNA is TGTGCCAGCTCACCAAGACAGGAAGGTTACTCTGAAGCTTTCTTT. It codes for CASSPRQEGYSEAFF. Full variable domain (outside the CDR3, taken from reference TRBV18 and TRBJ1-1): NAGVMQNPRHLVRRRGQEARLRCSPMKGHSHVYWYRQLPEEGLKFMVYLQKENIIDESGMPKERFSAEFPKEGPSILRIQQVVRGDSAAYFCASSPRQEGYSEAFFGQGTRLTVV.

The chain combines TRBV2 with TRBJ1-1, with 9 positions matching TRBD1. Trimming cost V 3 bases and J 1 base; bases outside gene matches: 9. This CDR3 contains 17 residues. Germline values: CDR1 SNHLY, CDR2 FYNNEI. The CDR3 nucleotides are TGTGCCAGCAGTGATTTGACAGGGGGAGAGGGGAACACTGAAGCTTTCTTT. Residues: CASSDLTGGEGNTEAFF. Combining the CDR3 with reference TRBV2 and TRBJ1-1 gives the whole variable domain EPEVTQTPSHQVTQMGQEVILRCVPISNHLYFYWYRQILGQKVEFLVSFYNNEISEKSEIFDDQFSVERPDGSNFTLKIRSTKLEDSAMYFCASSDLTGGEGNTEAFFGQGTRLTVV.

The chain's CDR3 is CASTSGALGEQYF. CDR3 sequence (DNA): TGTGCCAGCACTAGCGGAGCCTTGGGGGAGCAGTACTTC. The V and J genes are TRBV19 and TRBJ2-7; 8 bases agree with TRBD2. Germline loops: CDR1 LNHDA, CDR2 SQIVND (reference sequence). CDR3 length: 13 residues. The ends lost 9 bases at V and 7 bases at J; junction bases unmatched: 11.

This sequence joins TRBV30 and TRBJ1-2; 7 bases fit TRBD1. V trimming: 4 bases; J trimming: 4 bases; junction bases outside the gene matches: 6. Per the germline V gene, CDR1 is GTSNPN and CDR2 is SVGIG (reference sequence). This CDR3 has 13 residues. In DNA, the CDR3 is TGTGCCTGGATACCACAGGGGTTCTATGGCTACACCTTC. Protein product: CAWIPQGFYGYTF. Based on the CDR3 plus reference TRBV30 and TRBJ1-2, the full variable domain is SQTIHQWPATLVQPVGSPLSLECTVEGTSNPNLYWYRQAAGRGLQLLFYSVGIGQISSEVPQNLSASRPQDRQFILSSKKLLLSDSGFYLCAWIPQGFYGYTFGSGTRLTVV.

This clone was seen only a few times. This rearrangement joins TRBV2 to TRBJ1-5; no clear D. This CDR3 has 14 amino acids. The germline CDR1 and CDR2 sequences are SNHLY and FYNNEI. Trimming removed 3 bases from V and 6 bases from J, with 12 bases in between. The CDR3 DNA reads as TGTGCCAGCAGTGAGGTGGGTCAGGCTCAGCCCCAGCATTTT. Translation: CASSEVGQAQPQHF.

The chain has TRBV25-1 and TRBJ2-1; 13 nucleotides match TRBD2. Per germline, CDR1 MGHDK and CDR2 SYGVNS. J gave up 4 bases and V 3 bases, and 9 bases lay outside the gene matches. The CDR3 has 18 amino acids. CDR3 amino acids: CASSDPTSGGGQYNEQFF. The CDR3 DNA reads TGTGCCAGCAGTGACCCCACTAGCGGGGGGGGACAATACAATGAGCAGTTCTTC. The entire variable domain, with the rest obtained from reference TRBV25-1 and TRBJ2-1, is as follows: EADIYQTPRYLVIGTGKKITLECSQTMGHDKMYWYQQDPGMELHLIHYSYGVNSTEKGDLSSESTVSRIRTEHFPLTLESARPSHTSQYLCASSDPTSGGGQYNEQFFGPGTRLTVL.

As to this clone: One end of the junction is discordant with germline, which a read error may explain. Different DNA sequences within this sample yield the same CDR3. This rearrangement joins TRBV2 to TRBJ2-7, with a tentative D call TRBD2 (6 bases). The CDR3 is 13 residues long. The V gene's germline CDR1 is SNHLY and CDR2 FYNNEI. CDR3 in DNA: TGTGCTAGCAGGGAGGAGGCGGCATACGAGCAGTACTTC. Translated, it gives CASREEAAYEQYF.

V gene TRBV30 combines with J gene TRBJ2-7, with TRBD2 matching over 7 bases. CDR3 size: 14 residues. The V gene end was trimmed by 0 bases and the J gene end by 4 bases; junction bases not matched to a gene: 6. Germline V lookup: CDR1 GTSNPN, CDR2 SVGIG (reference sequence). The CDR3 here is CAWSVASGAYEQYF. CDR3 sequence (DNA): TGTGCCTGGAGTGTGGCTAGCGGAGCTTACGAGCAGTACTTC.

The rearrangement joins TRBV11-3 to TRBJ1-1; weak D call: TRBD1 (5 bases). This CDR3 has 13 residues. Deletions cut 1 base from V and 7 bases from J, with 10 bases between. Germline V gene data show CDR1 as SGHNT and CDR2 as YENEEA. The CDR3 loop reads CASSLVGRGEAFF. CDR3 sequence (DNA): TGTGCCAGCAGCTTAGTGGGGAGGGGTGAAGCTTTCTTT.

This chain links TRBV7-2 with TRBJ2-7, with 8 bases identical to TRBD2. Germline assignment: CDR1 SGHTA and CDR2 FQGNSA. The CDR3 is 16 residues long. J gave up 6 bases and V 4 bases, and 14 bases lay outside the gene matches. The CDR3 coding sequence is TGTGCCAGCAGCTCCCAAGCGGGAGTTGCTCGGTCCGAGCAGTACTTC. Translation gives CASSSQAGVARSEQYF. The full variable domain, in which reference TRBV7-2 and TRBJ2-7 provide the parts outside the CDR3, is GAGVSQSPSNKVTEKGKDVELRCDPISGHTALYWYRQSLGQGLEFLIYFQGNSAPDKSGLPSDRFSAERTGGSVSTLTIQRTQQEDSAVYLCASSSQAGVARSEQYFGPGTRLTVT.

The rearrangement joins TRBV11-2 to TRBJ2-7, with 10 bases matching TRBD1. CDR3 size: 17 residues. J gave up 1 base and V 4 bases, and 10 bases lay outside the gene matches. Germline V gene sequence: CDR1 SGHAT, CDR2 FQNNGV. The CDR3 here is CASSSSPGTGVSYEQYF. The DNA of the CDR3 is TGTGCCAGCAGCTCGTCCCCCGGGACAGGGGTTTCCTACGAGCAGTACTTC. Based on the CDR3 plus reference TRBV11-2 and TRBJ2-7, the full variable domain is EAGVAQSPRYKIIEKRQSVAFWCNPISGHATLYWYQQILGQGPKLLIQFQNNGVVDDSQLPKDRFSAERLKGVDSTLKIQPAKLEDSAVYLCASSSSPGTGVSYEQYFGPGTRLTVT.

CDR3 bases: TGTGCCAGCAGCCCGGTCTCCCGAGGAAACACCATATATTTT. This gives the protein CASSPVSRGNTIYF. This chain joins TRBV14 and TRBJ1-3; D remains unclear. V lost 4 bases and J 4 bases, leaving 11 bases between the germline ends. Germline V gives CDR1 SGHDN, CDR2 FVKESK. This CDR3 spans 14 amino acids.

The rearrangement joins TRBV6-1 to TRBJ2-3; D possibly corresponds to TRBD2 (6 bases). Per the germline V gene, CDR1 is MNHNS and CDR2 is SASEGT. This CDR3 comprises 14 residues. Trimming cost V 2 bases and J 6 bases, with 12 bases left between them. CDR3 sequence: CASSEKGLTDTQYF. DNA of the CDR3: TGTGCCAGCAGTGAAAAGGGACTGACGGATACGCAGTATTTT.

In its sample, this clone was seen a few times. The chain recombines TRBV9 with TRBJ1-1, with D perhaps matching TRBD1 (5 bases). The CDR3 runs to 14 residues. The germline gives CDR1 SGDLS, CDR2 YYNGEE. Trimming stripped 3 bases from V and 7 bases from J, with 16 bases between. This CDR3 is CASSDPGGEIEAFF. CDR3 nucleotide sequence: TGTGCCAGCAGCGACCCCGGGGGGGAGATTGAAGCTTTCTTT.

This clone was detected only a few times. This chain links TRBV18 with TRBJ1-4; TRBD1 aligns across 8 bases. J lost 7 bases, V lost 3 bases, and 7 bases had no gene match. Germline V gene lookup returns CDR1 KGHSH and CDR2 LQKENI. The CDR3 has 15 amino acids. CDR3: CASSPPTGEIEKLFF. The CDR3 nucleotides are TGTGCCAGCTCACCCCCGACAGGGGAGATTGAAAAACTGTTTTTT.

The CDR3 is CASTGDRVQPQHF. The CDR3 nucleotides read TGTGCCAGCACGGGAGACAGGGTACAGCCCCAGCATTTT. The chain links TRBV6-1 to TRBJ1-5, with 7 bases matching TRBD1. The CDR3 runs to 13 residues. Germline V gene sequence: CDR1 MNHNS, CDR2 SASEGT. The V segment lost 7 bases and the J segment 7 bases; nucleotides outside the gene matches: 7.